This T cell receptor (beta chain) was observed in a study of blood T cell repertoires in COVID-19. On the study more broadly: T cells, B-cell-depleted T cells, or PBMCs supplied cDNA or gDNA.

TCRdb's copy holds only in-frame clones and misses some; the assay was immunoSEQ multiplex PCR. The sample shows some 290,000 clones, 90% of them seen only once. No more than 2 weeks before study entry, exposed participants had met a case of COVID-19. The clonotype was recovered from a woman aged 25-40 years who had been exposed to COVID-19. Sequencing used PBMCs or T cells enriched from blood (not recorded which).

As DNA, the CDR3 is TGTGCCGGGGGCCCAATCTATAATTCACCCCTCCACTTT. The encoded protein is CAGGPIYNSPLHF. The genes are TRBV6-5 and TRBJ1-6; the D gene is possibly TRBD1 (6 bases). Trimming took 11 bases from V and 3 from J, leaving 11 bases between them. The CDR3 length is 13 residues. Germline CDR1 MNHEY, CDR2 SVGAGI.